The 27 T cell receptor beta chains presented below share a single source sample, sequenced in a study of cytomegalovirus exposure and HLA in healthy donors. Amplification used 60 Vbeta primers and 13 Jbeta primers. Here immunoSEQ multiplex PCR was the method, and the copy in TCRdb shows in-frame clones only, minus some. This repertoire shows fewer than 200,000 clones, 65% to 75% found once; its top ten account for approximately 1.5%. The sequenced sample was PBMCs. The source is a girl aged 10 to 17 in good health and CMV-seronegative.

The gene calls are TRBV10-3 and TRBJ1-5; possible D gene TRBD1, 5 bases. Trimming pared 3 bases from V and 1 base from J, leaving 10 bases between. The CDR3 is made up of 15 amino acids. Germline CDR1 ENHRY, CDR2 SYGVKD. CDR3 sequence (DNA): TGTGCCATCAGTGACTCCAGACAGAGCAATCAGCCCCAGCATTTT. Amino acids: CAISDSRQSNQPQHF.

CDR3 nucleotide sequence: TGTGCCAGCACCACGAGGACAGATGGCTACACCTTC. This translates into CASTTRTDGYTF. The chain combines TRBV6-6 with TRBJ1-2; D possibly corresponds to TRBD1 (6 bases). Germline assignment: CDR1 MNHNY and CDR2 SVGAGI (reference sequence). Trimming shortened V by 7 bases and J by 6 bases, and 12 bases separated the two germline ends. The CDR3 covers 12 residues.

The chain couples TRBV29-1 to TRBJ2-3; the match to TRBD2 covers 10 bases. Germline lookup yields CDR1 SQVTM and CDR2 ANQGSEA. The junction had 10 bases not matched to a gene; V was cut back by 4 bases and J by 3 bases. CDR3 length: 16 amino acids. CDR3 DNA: TGCAGCGTTGGCCTAGCGGGGGTCAGGGTAACAGATACGCAGTATTTT. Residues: CSVGLAGVRVTDTQYF.

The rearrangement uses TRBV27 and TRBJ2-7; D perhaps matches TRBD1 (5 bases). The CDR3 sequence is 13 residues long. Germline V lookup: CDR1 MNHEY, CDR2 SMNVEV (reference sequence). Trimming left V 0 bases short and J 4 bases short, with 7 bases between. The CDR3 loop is CASSLSQGYEQYF. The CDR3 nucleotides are TGTGCCAGCAGTTTATCGCAGGGATACGAGCAGTACTTC.

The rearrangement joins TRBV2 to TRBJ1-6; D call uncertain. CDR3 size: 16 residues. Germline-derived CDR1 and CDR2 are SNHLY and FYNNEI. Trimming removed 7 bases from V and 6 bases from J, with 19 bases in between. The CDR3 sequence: CASKAAGPTFNSPLHF. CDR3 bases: TGTGCCAGCAAAGCCGCAGGCCCAACCTTTAATTCACCCCTCCACTTT.

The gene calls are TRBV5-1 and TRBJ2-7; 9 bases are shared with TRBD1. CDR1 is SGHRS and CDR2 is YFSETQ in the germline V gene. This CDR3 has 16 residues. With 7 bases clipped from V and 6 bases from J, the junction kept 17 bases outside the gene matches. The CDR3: CASRDRLRDRVSEQYF. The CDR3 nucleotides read TGCGCCAGCCGCGATCGCCTCCGGGACAGGGTTTCCGAGCAGTACTTC.

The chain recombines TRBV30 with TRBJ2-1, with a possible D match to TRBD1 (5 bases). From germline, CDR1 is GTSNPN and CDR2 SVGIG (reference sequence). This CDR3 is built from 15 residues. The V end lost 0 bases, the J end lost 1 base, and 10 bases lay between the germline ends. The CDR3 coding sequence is TGTGCCTGGAGTGTGGCAGGGCCATCCTACAATGAGCAGTTCTTC. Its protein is CAWSVAGPSYNEQFF.

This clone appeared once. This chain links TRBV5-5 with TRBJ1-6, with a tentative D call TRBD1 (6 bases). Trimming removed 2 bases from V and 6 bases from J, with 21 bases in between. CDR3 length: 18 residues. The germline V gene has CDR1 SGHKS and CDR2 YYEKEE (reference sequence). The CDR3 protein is CASSLYTGNYPGNSPLHF. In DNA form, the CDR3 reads TGTGCCAGCAGCTTATATACAGGGAACTACCCTGGTAATTCACCCCTCCACTTT.

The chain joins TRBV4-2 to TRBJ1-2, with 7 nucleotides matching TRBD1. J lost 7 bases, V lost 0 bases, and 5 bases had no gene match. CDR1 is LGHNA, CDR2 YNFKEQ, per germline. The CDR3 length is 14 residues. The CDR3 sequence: CASSQEDRISGYTF. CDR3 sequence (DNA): TGTGCCAGCAGCCAAGAGGACAGGATCTCTGGCTACACCTTC.

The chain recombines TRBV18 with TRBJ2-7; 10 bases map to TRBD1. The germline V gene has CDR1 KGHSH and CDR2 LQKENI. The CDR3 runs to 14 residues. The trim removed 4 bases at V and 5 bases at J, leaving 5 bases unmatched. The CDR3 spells CASSLDRGANEQYF. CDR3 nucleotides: TGTGCCAGCTCACTGGACAGGGGGGCCAACGAGCAGTACTTC.

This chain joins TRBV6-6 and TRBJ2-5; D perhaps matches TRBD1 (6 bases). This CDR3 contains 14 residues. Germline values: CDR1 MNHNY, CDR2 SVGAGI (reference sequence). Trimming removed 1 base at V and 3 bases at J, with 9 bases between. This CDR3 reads CASSYWGREETQYF. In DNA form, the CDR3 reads TGTGCCAGCAGTTACTGGGGGCGAGAAGAGACCCAGTACTTC.

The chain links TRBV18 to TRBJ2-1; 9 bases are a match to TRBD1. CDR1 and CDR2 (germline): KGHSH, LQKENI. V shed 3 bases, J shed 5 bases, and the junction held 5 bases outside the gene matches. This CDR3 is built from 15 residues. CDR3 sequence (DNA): TGTGCCAGCTCACCCCCGACAGGGGGGAACAATGAGCAGTTCTTC. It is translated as CASSPPTGGNNEQFF.

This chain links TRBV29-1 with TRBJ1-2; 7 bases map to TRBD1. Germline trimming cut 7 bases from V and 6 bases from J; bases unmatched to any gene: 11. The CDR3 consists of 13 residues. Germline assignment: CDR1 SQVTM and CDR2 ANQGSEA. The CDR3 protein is CSALDRDFDGYTF. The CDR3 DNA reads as TGCAGCGCCCTTGACAGGGATTTCGATGGCTACACCTTC.

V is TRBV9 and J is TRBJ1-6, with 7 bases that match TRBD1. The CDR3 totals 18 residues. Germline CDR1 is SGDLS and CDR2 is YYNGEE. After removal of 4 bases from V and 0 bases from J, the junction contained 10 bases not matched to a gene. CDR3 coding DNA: TGTGCCAGCAGCTTCCAGGGGGGTTTTAGCTCCTATAATTCACCCCTCCACTTT. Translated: CASSFQGGFSSYNSPLHF.

The CDR3 reads CASRITTGGGYTF. In nucleotides, the CDR3 is TGTGCCAGCAGAATCACTACAGGGGGCGGCTACACCTTC. This chain joins TRBV28 and TRBJ1-2; 9 bases align to TRBD1. The CDR3 has 13 amino acids. Germline CDR1 is MDHEN and CDR2 is SYDVKM. V lost 6 bases, J lost 8 bases, and 7 bases stayed unmatched.

Written as DNA, the CDR3 is TGCGCCAGCAGCCAAGCGCGACAGGAGAACTATGGCTACACCTTC. Translation: CASSQARQENYGYTF. V usage is TRBV4-1 and J usage is TRBJ1-2, with D possibly matching TRBD1 (6 bases). The CDR3 consists of 15 residues. The germline gives CDR1 MGHRA, CDR2 YSYEKL. Trimming cost V 1 base and J 2 bases, with 11 bases left between them.

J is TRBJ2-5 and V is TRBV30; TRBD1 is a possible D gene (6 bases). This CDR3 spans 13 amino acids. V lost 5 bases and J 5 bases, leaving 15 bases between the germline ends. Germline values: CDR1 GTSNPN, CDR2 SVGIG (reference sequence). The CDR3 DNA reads TGTGCCTGGGGGCCGGGACATGGGGAGACCCAGTACTTC. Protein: CAWGPGHGETQYF.

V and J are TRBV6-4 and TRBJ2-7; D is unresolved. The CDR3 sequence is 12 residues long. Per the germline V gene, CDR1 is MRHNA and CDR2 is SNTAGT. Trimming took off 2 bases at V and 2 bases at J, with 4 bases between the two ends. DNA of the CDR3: TGTGCCAGCAGTGACACAACCTACGAGCAGTACTTC. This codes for CASSDTTYEQYF.

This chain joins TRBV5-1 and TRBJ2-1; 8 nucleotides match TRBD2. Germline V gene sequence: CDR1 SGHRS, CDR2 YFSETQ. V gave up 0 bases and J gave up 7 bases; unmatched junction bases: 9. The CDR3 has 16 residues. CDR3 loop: CASSLASAGVGNEQFF. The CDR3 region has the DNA TGCGCCAGCAGCTTGGCTTCAGCGGGGGTTGGGAATGAGCAGTTCTTC.

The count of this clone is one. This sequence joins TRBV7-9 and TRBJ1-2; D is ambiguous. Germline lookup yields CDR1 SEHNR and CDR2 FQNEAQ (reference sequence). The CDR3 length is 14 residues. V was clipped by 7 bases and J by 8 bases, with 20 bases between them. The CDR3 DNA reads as TGTGCCAGCAACTTCTACGACGGGGTGGGCGGCTACACCTTC. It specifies CASNFYDGVGGYTF.

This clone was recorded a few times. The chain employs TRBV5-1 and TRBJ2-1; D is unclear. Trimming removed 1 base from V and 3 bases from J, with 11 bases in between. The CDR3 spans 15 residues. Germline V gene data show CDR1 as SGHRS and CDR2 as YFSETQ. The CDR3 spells CASSLSPGGYNEQFF. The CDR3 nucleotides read TGCGCCAGCAGCTTGTCCCCCGGCGGCTACAATGAGCAGTTCTTC.

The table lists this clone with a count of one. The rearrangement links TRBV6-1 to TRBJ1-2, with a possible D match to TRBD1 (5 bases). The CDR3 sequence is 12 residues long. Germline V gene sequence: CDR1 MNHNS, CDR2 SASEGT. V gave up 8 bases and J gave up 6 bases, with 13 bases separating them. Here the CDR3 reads CASHLRGDGYTF. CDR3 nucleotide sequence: TGTGCCAGCCATCTAAGGGGCGATGGCTACACCTTC.

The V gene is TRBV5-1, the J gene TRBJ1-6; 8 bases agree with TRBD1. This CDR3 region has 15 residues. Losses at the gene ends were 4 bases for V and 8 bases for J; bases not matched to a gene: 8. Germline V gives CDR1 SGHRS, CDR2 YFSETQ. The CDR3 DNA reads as TGCGCCAGCAGCCCGACAGGGGCGAAGGATTCACCCCTCCACTTT. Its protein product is CASSPTGAKDSPLHF.

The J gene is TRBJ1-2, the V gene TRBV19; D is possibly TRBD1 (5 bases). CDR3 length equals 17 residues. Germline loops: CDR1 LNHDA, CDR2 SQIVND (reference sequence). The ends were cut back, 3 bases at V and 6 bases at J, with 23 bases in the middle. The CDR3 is CASSIGGVAIGAHGYTF. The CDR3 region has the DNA TGTGCCAGTAGTATCGGGGGGGTCGCTATAGGGGCCCATGGCTACACCTTC.

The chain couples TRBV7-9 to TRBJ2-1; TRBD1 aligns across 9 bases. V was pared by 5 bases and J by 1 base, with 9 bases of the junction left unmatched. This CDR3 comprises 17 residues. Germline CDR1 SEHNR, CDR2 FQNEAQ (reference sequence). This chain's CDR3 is CASSQWDRAISYNEQFF. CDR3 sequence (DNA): TGTGCCAGCAGCCAATGGGACAGGGCGATTTCCTACAATGAGCAGTTCTTC.

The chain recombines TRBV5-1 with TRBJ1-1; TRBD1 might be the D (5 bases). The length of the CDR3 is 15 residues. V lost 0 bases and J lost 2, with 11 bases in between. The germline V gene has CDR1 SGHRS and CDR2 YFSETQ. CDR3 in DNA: TGCGCCAGCAGCTTGGCAACCAGGGATAACACTGAAGCTTTCTTT. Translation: CASSLATRDNTEAFF.

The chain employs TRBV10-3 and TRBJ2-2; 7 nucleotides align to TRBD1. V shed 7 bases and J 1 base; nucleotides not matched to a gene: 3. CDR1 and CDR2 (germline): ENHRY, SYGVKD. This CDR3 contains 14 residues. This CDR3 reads CAIKGQENTGELFF. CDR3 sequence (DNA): TGTGCCATCAAAGGACAGGAGAACACCGGGGAGCTGTTTTTT.